In its sample, the clone carrying this TCR beta chain was seen a few times. Its antigen remains unknown. Trimming cost V 4 bases and J 4 bases; bases outside gene matches: 5. Germline values: CDR1 SGHDT, CDR2 YYEEEE. This CDR3 has 14 amino acids. The data were obtained in a study of beta chain features in type 1 diabetes. Study conclusions and caveats: Within patients, naive, central memory and Treg TCRB repertoires seemed more similar than within healthy donors. Type 1 diabetes patients had TCRB CDR3s that were shorter (moderately but significantly so) in all four CD4+ subsets.

CD4+ naive, central memory, regulatory and stem cell-like memory subsets were isolated by sorting on CD45RO/CCR7/CD25/CD127/CD95/CD27. Every isolated RNA sample was fully reverse transcribed, so sequencing captured expressed TCRB transcripts. The method was immunoSEQ multiplex PCR; TCRdb's version includes in-frame clones alone and lacks a portion of them. In the table there are around 56,000 clones, 52% of which are singletons. The rearrangement links TRBV5-6 to TRBJ2-1; TRBD1 aligns across 7 bases. The sample taken for sequencing was Tregs from blood. This TCR came from a middle-aged woman with type 1 diabetes. CDR3 amino acids: CASSLGTVYNEQFF. The DNA for the CDR3 is TGTGCCAGCAGCCTAGGGACAGTGTACAATGAGCAGTTCTTC.